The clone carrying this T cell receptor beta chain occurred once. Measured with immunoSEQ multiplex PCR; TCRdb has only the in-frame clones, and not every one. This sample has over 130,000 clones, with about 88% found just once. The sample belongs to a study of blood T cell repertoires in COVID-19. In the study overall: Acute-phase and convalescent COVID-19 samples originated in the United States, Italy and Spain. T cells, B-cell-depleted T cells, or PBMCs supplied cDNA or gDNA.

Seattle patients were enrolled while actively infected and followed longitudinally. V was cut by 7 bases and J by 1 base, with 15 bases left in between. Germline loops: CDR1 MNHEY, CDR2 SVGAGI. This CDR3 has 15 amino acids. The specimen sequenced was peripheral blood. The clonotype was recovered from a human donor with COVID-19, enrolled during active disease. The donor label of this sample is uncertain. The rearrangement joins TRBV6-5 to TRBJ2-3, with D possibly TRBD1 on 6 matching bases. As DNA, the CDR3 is TGTGCCAGCATCACAGGGTTAGGAGGCACAGATACGCAGTATTTT. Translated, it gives CASITGLGGTDTQYF.